The next 22 T cell receptor beta chains were all read from a single sample in a study of blood T cell repertoires in COVID-19. The protocol was immunoSEQ multiplex PCR, while the TCRdb copy is restricted to in-frame clones and leaves out a portion. The profile shows 130,000 to 150,000 clones, around 80% of them singletons. Specimen: peripheral blood. These receptors were taken from a woman aged 50 to 60 in a cohort sampled during active or convalescent COVID-19.

The chain carries TRBV19 and TRBJ2-5; 7 nucleotides line up with TRBD2. After removal of 5 bases from V and 0 bases from J, the junction contained 9 bases not matched to a gene. There are 16 residues in the CDR3. The V gene's germline CDR1 is LNHDA and CDR2 SQIVND (reference sequence). The CDR3 DNA follows: TGTGCCAGTAGTGGGGTGGGAGCGGGGTACCAAGAGACCCAGTACTTC. Its protein product is CASSGVGAGYQETQYF. Supplemented by reference TRBV19 and TRBJ2-5, the full variable domain reads DGGITQSPKYLFRKEGQNVTLSCEQNLNHDAMYWYRQDPGQGLRLIYYSQIVNDFQKGDIAEGYSVSREKKESFPLTVTSAQKNPTAFYLCASSGVGAGYQETQYFGPGTRLLVL.

The table lists this clone with a few counts. This chain links TRBV4-3 with TRBJ1-2, with D maybe TRBD1 (6 bases). The germline CDR1 and CDR2 sequences are LGHNA and YSLEER. The V end lost 3 bases, the J end lost 6 bases, and 17 bases lay between the germline ends. The CDR3 runs to 15 residues. Written as DNA, the CDR3 is TGCGCCAGCAGCCAGATTGGACAGAGCGGGGATGGCTACACCTTC. It encodes CASSQIGQSGDGYTF.

J is TRBJ2-2 and V is TRBV5-4; 10 positions agree with TRBD2. Germline CDR1 SGHNT, CDR2 YYREEE (reference sequence). V lost 6 bases to trimming and J lost 3 bases; unmatched junction nucleotides: 5. This CDR3 comprises 15 residues. CDR3 coding DNA: TGTGCCAGCACCTTCGGACTAGCGGACACCGGGGAGCTGTTTTTT. This sequence encodes CASTFGLADTGELFF.

CDR3 DNA sequence: TGTGCCAGCAGTTTTGGGGGGGCATCCTTTGAGACCCAGTACTTC. It specifies CASSFGGASFETQYF. The J gene is TRBJ2-5, the V gene TRBV27; TRBD2 is a possible D gene (7 bases). The V end lost 3 bases, the J end lost 5 bases, and 16 bases lay between the germline ends. Looked up from germline, CDR1 is MNHEY and CDR2 is SMNVEV (reference sequence). The CDR3 extends over 15 amino acids.

The chain links TRBV2 to TRBJ2-1, with D possibly being TRBD2 (5 bases). CDR1 SNHLY and CDR2 FYNNEI come from the germline V gene. The CDR3 extends over 13 amino acids. V lost 1 base and J 10 bases, leaving 11 bases between the germline ends. The CDR3 protein is CASSEVGGGEQFF. In nucleotides, the CDR3 is TGTGCCAGCAGTGAAGTAGGAGGAGGCGAGCAGTTCTTC.

The chain recombines TRBV5-1 with TRBJ2-1; TRBD1 agrees at 8 bases. The junction had 13 bases not matched to a gene; V was cut back by 3 bases and J by 5 bases. This CDR3 has 17 residues. Germline lookup yields CDR1 SGHRS and CDR2 YFSETQ. This CDR3 is CASSWGLRTGNDNEQFF. Written as DNA, the CDR3 is TGCGCCAGCAGCTGGGGGTTGAGGACAGGGAACGACAATGAGCAGTTCTTC. The variable domain in full, with the rest retrieved from reference TRBV5-1 and TRBJ2-1, is KAGVTQTPRYLIKTRGQQVTLSCSPISGHRSVSWYQQTPGQGLQFLFEYFSETQRNKGNFPGRFSGRQFSNSRSEMNVSTLELGDSALYLCASSWGLRTGNDNEQFFGPGTRLTVL.

This clone has only one observation. CDR3 sequence reads: CASSESGGGLLYGYTF. The CDR3 DNA sequence: TGTGCCAGCAGTGAAAGTGGGGGGGGATTACTGTATGGCTACACCTTC. V and J are TRBV2 and TRBJ1-2, with a tentative D call TRBD1 (5 bases). Trimming cost V 2 bases and J 5 bases, with 18 bases left between them. This CDR3 is 16 amino acids long. The germline V gene encodes CDR1 SNHLY and CDR2 FYNNEI.

The gene calls are TRBV10-3 and TRBJ2-2, with unresolved D. There are 15 residues in the CDR3. V lost 0 bases and J 1 base, leaving 6 bases between the germline ends. Germline V lookup: CDR1 ENHRY, CDR2 SYGVKD. The CDR3 sequence is CAISESAGNTGELFF. In nucleotides, the CDR3 is TGTGCCATCAGTGAGTCGGCAGGGAACACCGGGGAGCTGTTTTTT.

This clone was found once. V is TRBV9 and J is TRBJ1-1; 9 nucleotides line up with TRBD1. The trim removed 7 bases at V and 5 bases at J, leaving 12 bases unmatched. Germline V gene lookup returns CDR1 SGDLS and CDR2 YYNGEE. The length of the CDR3 is 15 residues. The CDR3 bases are TGTGCCAGCCGCCCGGGGGACAGGGAGTGGACTGAAGCTTTCTTT. Protein: CASRPGDREWTEAFF.

V gene TRBV19 combines with J gene TRBJ2-2; TRBD1 matches at 11 bases. The CDR3 is 14 residues long. The germline V gene has CDR1 LNHDA and CDR2 SQIVND (reference sequence). The V segment lost 10 bases and the J segment 7 bases; nucleotides outside the gene matches: 8. The CDR3 spells CATQFGTGGGELFF. The CDR3 DNA is TGTGCCACCCAATTCGGGACAGGGGGCGGGGAGCTGTTTTTT.

This clone has a single count. The CDR3 DNA is TGTGCCAGCAGTTCATATACCCGGGGGGACTATGGCTACACCTTC. It specifies CASSSYTRGDYGYTF. V and J are TRBV27 and TRBJ1-2; tentative D call: TRBD1 (5 bases). The CDR3 has 15 amino acids. Trimming stripped 4 bases from V and 3 bases from J, with 15 bases between. The germline V gene encodes CDR1 MNHEY and CDR2 SMNVEV (reference sequence).

V usage is TRBV11-2 and J usage is TRBJ2-3; 8 bases fit TRBD2. J was trimmed by 2 bases and V by 8 bases; bases with no gene match: 3. From germline, CDR1 is SGHAT and CDR2 FQNNGV. The CDR3 contains 13 residues. For the CDR3, the DNA is TGTGCCAGCGGGCGGGGGGACACAGATACGCAGTATTTT. Amino acids: CASGRGDTDTQYF.

This chain uses TRBV6-6 with TRBJ2-4; maybe TRBD2 (6 bases). Deletions cut 5 bases from V and 0 bases from J, with 26 bases between. CDR1 is MNHNY and CDR2 is SVGAGI in the germline V gene (reference sequence). The CDR3 has 20 amino acids. The CDR3 coding sequence is TGTGCCAGCAGTCTACTCGGAGGGGCGACCTCTACCTTAGCCAAAAACATTCAGTACTTC. Amino acids: CASSLLGGATSTLAKNIQYF.

The chain employs TRBV5-1 and TRBJ2-5, with D possibly matching TRBD1 (6 bases). Trimming pared 4 bases from V and 5 bases from J, leaving 12 bases between. In germline, CDR1 is SGHRS, CDR2 YFSETQ. This CDR3 is 13 amino acids long. The CDR3 here is CASSTRTEETQYF. The CDR3 region has the DNA TGCGCCAGCAGCACCAGGACAGAGGAGACCCAGTACTTC.

The chain uses TRBV5-1 and TRBJ2-5; D possibly corresponds to TRBD1 (6 bases). This CDR3 region has 14 residues. Between the trimmed V and J ends, which lost 1 base and 5 bases, there was a span of 12 bases. CDR1 is SGHRS, CDR2 YFSETQ, per germline. For the CDR3, the DNA is TGCGCCAGCAGCTTGAAGTTGCAGGGGGAGACCCAGTACTTC. Its translation: CASSLKLQGETQYF.

This clone was recorded once. The V call is TRBV29-1, the J call TRBJ1-1; D unclear. V lost 7 bases and J 2 bases, leaving 5 bases between the germline ends. The CDR3 is made up of 10 amino acids. Germline loops: CDR1 SQVTM, CDR2 ANQGSEA. The DNA for the CDR3 is TGCAGCGCCTCCAACACTGAAGCTTTCTTT. This sequence encodes CSASNTEAFF.

This clone was counted a single time. V gene TRBV19 combines with J gene TRBJ2-7; 7 positions agree with TRBD1. CDR1 LNHDA and CDR2 SQIVND come from the germline V gene (reference sequence). Germline trimming cut 5 bases from V and 3 bases from J; bases unmatched to any gene: 4. This CDR3 contains 13 residues. DNA for the CDR3: TGTGCCAGTAGTTGGGGACAGAACTACGAGCAGTACTTC. Translation gives CASSWGQNYEQYF.

This clone was found a few times. The chain is built from TRBV5-1 and TRBJ1-3; no clear D. Germline V gene data show CDR1 as SGHRS and CDR2 as YFSETQ. Trimming removed 1 base at V and 0 bases at J, with 8 bases between. This CDR3 has 15 amino acids. The CDR3 bases are TGCGCCAGCAGCTTGACGGGATCCTCTGGAAACACCATATATTTT. Amino acid sequence: CASSLTGSSGNTIYF.

V usage is TRBV9 and J usage is TRBJ1-5; D is undetermined. Trimming took off 1 base at V and 2 bases at J, with 10 bases between the two ends. This CDR3 has 15 residues. Germline CDR1 is SGDLS and CDR2 is YYNGEE. Here the CDR3 reads CASSVSDGGNQPQHF. The CDR3 nucleotides are TGTGCCAGCAGCGTAAGCGACGGTGGCAATCAGCCCCAGCATTTT. Full variable domain (missing parts from reference TRBV9 and TRBJ1-5): DSGVTQTPKHLITATGQRVTLRCSPRSGDLSVYWYQQSLDQGLQFLIQYYNGEERAKGNILERFSAQQFPDLHSELNLSSLELGDSALYFCASSVSDGGNQPQHFGDGTRLSIL.

This chain uses TRBV3-1 (or the pseudogene TRBV3-2) with TRBJ2-7; TRBD2 aligns across 8 bases. CDR3 length equals 15 residues. CDR1 is LGHDT and CDR2 is YNNKEL in the germline V gene (reference sequence). V was clipped by 4 bases and J by 0 bases; unmatched bases: 5. In DNA form, the CDR3 reads TGTGCCAGCAGCCGAGTAGCGGGGAGCTCCTACGAGCAGTACTTC. Protein sequence: CASSRVAGSSYEQYF.

This clone has just a few counts. This chain joins TRBV2 and TRBJ1-1, with 7 positions matching TRBD1. With 6 bases clipped from V and 4 bases from J, the junction kept 8 bases outside the gene matches. CDR1 is SNHLY and CDR2 is FYNNEI in the germline V gene. The CDR3 consists of 14 residues. In DNA form, the CDR3 reads TGTGCCAGCAGCGTAGGGGGCGATGGCACTGAAGCTTTCTTT. Translation gives CASSVGGDGTEAFF.

J is TRBJ1-2 and V is TRBV10-3; a possible D gene is TRBD1 (6 bases). The CDR3 consists of 12 residues. CDR1 and CDR2 (germline): ENHRY, SYGVKD. Trimming took 6 bases from V and 6 from J, leaving 11 bases between them. CDR3 sequence reads: CAISATGNGYTF. As DNA, the CDR3 is TGTGCCATCAGCGCCACAGGGAATGGCTACACCTTC.